This T cell receptor beta chain was sequenced for a study of response to subunit inactivated influenza vaccine. TCRdb independently ran MiXCR on the RT-PCR reads; one entry per CDR3 protein. Among about 310,000 distinct CDR3 sequences listed, roughly 20% were seen once. With 5 bases clipped from V and 1 base from J, the junction kept 4 bases outside the gene matches. Germline V lookup: CDR1 SEHNR, CDR2 FQNEAQ (reference sequence). This CDR3 contains 14 residues. A remark on this clonotype: What it binds is not known.

Points from the study as a whole: Each seasonal influenza vaccination, the authors suggested, recruits few new T cells.

The specimen comprised PBMCs from blood, sampled less than 22 months after vaccination. The sequence was collected from a man aged 45 to 70 who received an inactivated influenza vaccine. The chain combines TRBV7-9 with TRBJ2-5, with TRBD1 matching 7 bases. The chain's CDR3 is CASSPRDSQETQYF. Here the CDR3 DNA reads TGTGCCAGCAGCCCCCGGGACAGCCAAGAGACCCAGTACTTC.